What follows describes a single T cell receptor beta chain. Its antigen is not yet known. Nothing much larger sits one base from this clone, and base qualities are not available. TCRbeta CDR3 regions were amplified from genomic DNA by means of the immunoSEQ Assay, a bias-controlled multiplex PCR. In the authors' own workflow: Within the assay, amplification of reference gene primers was used to estimate how many nucleated cells each sample contained. Sequence reads were collapsed and filtered to measure the absolute abundance of every unique TCRbeta CDR3 rearrangement. For each sample, productive Simpson clonality was calculated as the square root of Simpson's diversity index across productive rearrangements. TCRdb provides this immuneACCESS table in a form limited to in-frame rearrangements. Some clones are lacking; in checked studies, under half of them reflect an unresolved V gene, and why the rest are absent is not known. V and J calls plus clone size are reproduced from that table; the DNA served to infer D and trimming. The sample contains about 180,000 clones, 90% of them found a single time. The ten largest clones capture 0.53% of the sample.

This entry belongs to a study of blood T cell repertoires in COVID-19 (dated by TCRdb to 2020 to 2021). Concerning the study at large: Collaborator samples came from the United States, Italy and Spain and covered acute and convalescent phases of COVID-19. Subjects who had been exposed to COVID-19, were actively infected with it, or had recovered from it provided the deeply sampled blood TCRbeta repertoires that made up the dataset. Where HLA class I and class II types were available, the types were taken from metadata supplied by the sample provider, not from assay-based typing. The material from the prospective study consisted of cDNA or gDNA derived from T cells, B-cell-depleted T cells, or PBMCs. The samples were drawn from the first 160 participants of the ongoing ImmuneRACE study and from some 1,300 subjects provided by 6 global collaborators. Sample metadata almost always included a de-identified subject ID, COVID-19 status, age in years and sex. The repertoires were released in a freely available public database intended as a resource for research on the immune response to SARS-CoV-2. The investigation overall reported the following: The amount of clinical and demographic metadata varied by source and participant and was provided uncurated.

The germline V gene (reference sequence) gives CDR1 as SGHNT and CDR2 as YYREEE. The CDR3 covers 18 residues, taking in both the cysteine and the phenylalanine. Solely the CDR3 DNA is kept, with 54 bases framed from the first base. For this chain, trimming is 0 bases at the V end and 3 bases at the J end, and the number of junction bases without a gene match is 8. The collaborating institutions used their own protocols to collect whole blood in K2EDTA tubes. For TCRbeta analysis, collaborators shipped samples as frozen whole blood, isolated PBMCs, or DNA extracted from either of those sample types. This sequence uses TRBV5-4 and TRBJ1-6, with 8 junctional bases fitting TRBD1. The source material was peripheral blood. This receptor was taken from a man aged 50-59 years with acute or convalescent COVID-19. The DNA sequence reads TGTGCCAGCAGCTTGGTCGGGTCGGGACAGGACTATAATTCACCCCTCCACTTT. Its amino acids are CASSLVGSGQDYNSPLHF.